The sequence of this T cell receptor beta chain was determined in a study of blood T cell repertoires in COVID-19. The overall study: Researchers got acute and convalescent COVID-19 samples from the United States, Italy and Spain. PBMCs, B-cell-depleted T cells, or T cells were the source of the cDNA or gDNA that made up the material.

In the study's own analysis: Quantification of nucleated cells was approximated via reference gene primer amplification. Only in-frame clones appear in the TCRdb table, and some are missing; sequencing was by immunoSEQ multiplex PCR. The V and J calls and the clone size are those of that table, but D and trimming were determined from the DNA. The sample consists of around 270,000 clones, less than 90% of them appearing once. Looked up from germline, CDR1 is SQVTM and CDR2 is ANQGSEA. Trimming took 4 bases from V and 7 from J; bases not matched to a gene: 9. The CDR3 has 14 residues. The sample comprised peripheral blood. The receptor was derived from a woman aged 40 to 50 who had recovered from COVID-19. V is TRBV29-1 and J is TRBJ2-2, with 7 bases matching TRBD1. CDR3 in DNA: TGCAGCGTTGTTCAGGACAGGAATCTCGGGGAGCTGTTTTTT. It encodes CSVVQDRNLGELFF.